The 28 T cell receptor beta chains below come from one sample, sequenced in a study of PD-1 blockade in classical Hodgkin lymphoma. Time point in this sample: cycle 4 day 1 (C4D1), after about 6 weeks of nivolumab. Every one of the patients relapsed after autologous stem cell transplantation (brentuximab vedotin exposure was variable). Libraries were prepared by immunoSEQ multiplex PCR; TCRdb keeps only in-frame clonotypes and omits some of them. The profile shows fewer than 95,000 clones, 83% of them singletons. Sample: peripheral blood mononuclear cells (PBMCs), taken before the fourth cycle of nivolumab. Receptors originate from a human donor with classical Hodgkin lymphoma.

The chain joins TRBV27 to TRBJ2-2, with D possibly being TRBD1 (5 bases). The CDR3 is 14 residues long. The ends were cut back, 2 bases at V and 7 bases at J, with 11 bases in the middle. Germline CDR1 MNHEY, CDR2 SMNVEV (reference sequence). DNA of the CDR3: TGTGCCAGCAGTTTAGTGACAGACATCGGGGAGCTGTTTTTT. Its protein is CASSLVTDIGELFF.

The chain has TRBV28 and TRBJ2-7; 12 bases are a match to TRBD1. The V gene's germline CDR1 is MDHEN and CDR2 SYDVKM. This CDR3 comprises 21 residues. V dropped 2 bases and J dropped 1; count of bases not matched to a gene: 18. The CDR3 nucleotides are TGTGCCAGCAGTTTAGAGGGACAGGGGGCCAGCGGGAGGCGCCTATCCTACGAGCAGTACTTC. Its translation: CASSLEGQGASGRRLSYEQYF.

The chain links TRBV7-9 to TRBJ2-1, with 7 bases identical to TRBD2. The length of the CDR3 is 13 residues. The germline V gene has CDR1 SEHNR and CDR2 FQNEAQ (reference sequence). The V gene end was trimmed by 2 bases and the J gene end by 12 bases; junction bases not matched to a gene: 7. The CDR3: CASSLQRDAGQFF. The CDR3, as DNA: TGTGCCAGCAGCTTACAGCGGGACGCAGGGCAGTTCTTC.

The J gene is TRBJ2-2, the V gene TRBV9, with D possibly matching TRBD2 (6 bases). V lost 0 bases, J lost 0 bases, and 6 bases lay in between. CDR1 and CDR2 (germline): SGDLS, YYNGEE. This CDR3 region has 15 residues. CDR3 in amino acids: CASSVGTTNTGELFF. The DNA of the CDR3 is TGTGCCAGCAGCGTAGGGACTACGAACACCGGGGAGCTGTTTTTT.

The chain uses TRBV4-2 and TRBJ1-2, with a possible D match to TRBD1 (5 bases). Germline V gene sequence: CDR1 LGHNA, CDR2 YNFKEQ. The V end was cut by 1 base, the J end by 8 bases, with 17 bases between. The CDR3 sequence is 15 residues long. This CDR3 reads CASSQVGRELGGYTF. The CDR3 coding sequence is TGTGCCAGCAGCCAAGTCGGCAGGGAGCTTGGAGGCTACACCTTC.

This sequence joins TRBV7-2 and TRBJ2-7; TRBD2 matches 10 bases. After removal of 0 bases from V and 4 bases from J, the junction contained 18 bases not matched to a gene. The CDR3 length is 20 residues. CDR1 SGHTA and CDR2 FQGNSA come from the germline V gene. The CDR3 is CASSLAGFGLAVRGMYEQYF. In nucleotides, the CDR3 is TGTGCCAGCAGCTTAGCAGGGTTCGGACTAGCGGTCCGGGGTATGTACGAGCAGTACTTC.

This sequence joins TRBV11-3 and TRBJ2-1, with TRBD2 identical over 7 bases. The CDR3 runs to 13 residues. Germline assignment: CDR1 SGHNT and CDR2 YENEEA. The junction had 7 bases not matched to a gene; V was cut back by 4 bases and J by 10 bases. The chain's CDR3 is CASSSGTKGEQFF. The CDR3 DNA follows: TGTGCCAGCAGCTCCGGGACTAAAGGAGAGCAGTTCTTC.

In this sample, this clone turned up a few times. The chain uses TRBV28 and TRBJ2-1, with 9 bases matching TRBD2. V gave up 5 bases and J gave up 4 bases; unmatched junction bases: 9. Germline CDR1 reads MDHEN; CDR2 reads SYDVKM. This CDR3 region has 16 residues. DNA for the CDR3: TGTGCCAGCAGTCTACAGACTAGCGGACCTTACAATGAGCAGTTCTTC. It specifies CASSLQTSGPYNEQFF.

As to this clone: One junction end disagrees with the germline gene, perhaps due to a read error. The chain links TRBV25-1 to TRBJ2-3; TRBD2 agrees at 8 bases. Germline CDR1 and CDR2: MGHDK and SYGVNS. The CDR3 length is 16 residues. The CDR3 DNA sequence: TGTGCCAGCAGTGAATATAAGAGCGGGAGCATAGATACGCAGTATTTT. Translation gives CASSEYKSGSIDTQYF. Full variable domain (outside the CDR3, taken from reference TRBV25-1 and TRBJ2-3): EADIYQTPRYLVIGTGKKITLECSQTMGHDKMYWYQQDPGMELHLIHYSYGVNSTEKGDLSSESTVSRIRTEHFPLTLESARPSHTSQYLCASSEYKSGSIDTQYFGPGTRLTVL.

The chain carries TRBV5-1 and TRBJ2-2, with 8 positions matching TRBD2. The CDR3 length is 13 residues. Germline CDR1 reads SGHRS; CDR2 reads YFSETQ. V was pared by 4 bases and J by 5 bases, with 1 base of the junction left unmatched. The CDR3 nucleotides are TGCGCCAGCAGCAGCGGGAGTACCGGGGAGCTGTTTTTT. This sequence encodes CASSSGSTGELFF.

This sequence joins TRBV7-9 and TRBJ1-4, with TRBD1 matching over 7 bases. The CDR3 is made up of 14 amino acids. Germline assignment: CDR1 SEHNR and CDR2 FQNEAQ (reference sequence). V was clipped by 5 bases and J by 4 bases; unmatched bases: 4. CDR3 bases: TGTGCCAGCAGCCTACAGGGGAGTAATGAAAAACTGTTTTTT. Translated, it gives CASSLQGSNEKLFF.

V gene TRBV2 combines with J gene TRBJ2-2, with D possibly TRBD2 on 6 matching bases. Germline CDR1 reads SNHLY; CDR2 reads FYNNEI. V lost 4 bases and J 6 bases, leaving 15 bases between the germline ends. This CDR3 is 15 amino acids long. DNA of the CDR3: TGTGCCAGCAGTGTCGGGGGTCCCGGGGCCGGGGAGCTGTTTTTT. It codes for CASSVGGPGAGELFF.

The chain is built from TRBV5-1 and TRBJ1-1; 11 nucleotides line up with TRBD1. V trimming: 4 bases; J trimming: 3 bases; junction bases outside the gene matches: 2. From germline, CDR1 is SGHRS and CDR2 YFSETQ. This CDR3 is built from 14 residues. The CDR3 DNA sequence: TGCGCCAGCAGCAAGGGACAGGGGGACACTGAAGCTTTCTTT. Protein: CASSKGQGDTEAFF.

The chain joins TRBV30 to TRBJ1-1; 7 bases fit TRBD1. CDR1 GTSNPN and CDR2 SVGIG come from the germline V gene (reference sequence). This CDR3 region has 14 residues. The trim removed 0 bases at V and 4 bases at J, leaving 5 bases unmatched. CDR3 nucleotide sequence: TGTGCCTGGAGTGTACGTCAGGGGGTCACTGAAGCTTTCTTT. As protein: CAWSVRQGVTEAFF.

This chain connects TRBV7-7 to TRBJ2-1, with D maybe TRBD2 (5 bases). Per germline, CDR1 SSHAT and CDR2 FNYEAQ (reference sequence). V lost 2 bases and J 5 bases, leaving 10 bases between the germline ends. The CDR3 is 14 residues long. CDR3 coding DNA: TGTGCCAGCAGCTTAACCCTAGCCCACAATGAGCAGTTCTTC. Translated: CASSLTLAHNEQFF.

This sequence joins TRBV6-1 and TRBJ2-1; 9 bases align to TRBD2. CDR3 length: 19 amino acids. V was clipped by 1 base and J by 0 bases; unmatched bases: 10. Looked up from germline, CDR1 is MNHNS and CDR2 is SASEGT. The CDR3 protein is CASSEVGVAGVGSYNEQFF. As DNA, the CDR3 is TGTGCCAGCAGTGAAGTTGGAGTAGCGGGAGTCGGCTCCTACAATGAGCAGTTCTTC.

The chain combines TRBV28 with TRBJ2-7; TRBD1 matches at 10 bases. V trimming: 2 bases; J trimming: 6 bases; junction bases outside the gene matches: 19. The CDR3 contains 19 residues. Germline-derived CDR1 and CDR2 are MDHEN and SYDVKM. Here the CDR3 reads CASSLRLRPDRGRDREQYF. The CDR3 DNA is TGTGCCAGCAGTTTACGTCTCCGGCCTGACAGGGGGCGCGACCGCGAGCAGTACTTC.

The rearrangement joins TRBV15 to TRBJ2-7; D possibly corresponds to TRBD2 (6 bases). Trimming cost V 3 bases and J 9 bases, with 24 bases left between them. Germline lookup yields CDR1 LNHNV and CDR2 YYDKDF (reference sequence). The CDR3 is 16 amino acids. The CDR3 coding sequence is TGTGCCACCAGCAGGCGGGCGGGGAGAGGGGAGCTCGGGCAGTACTTC. This gives the protein CATSRRAGRGELGQYF.

The chain carries TRBV30 and TRBJ2-3; 13 bases are a match to TRBD2. The ends lost 4 bases at V and 2 bases at J; junction bases unmatched: 6. Germline CDR1 is GTSNPN and CDR2 is SVGIG (reference sequence). The CDR3 covers 16 residues. The CDR3 DNA is TGTGCCTGGAACCGGGGACTAGCGGGAATCACAGATACGCAGTATTTT. Translated, it gives CAWNRGLAGITDTQYF.

The chain combines TRBV28 with TRBJ2-1; TRBD2 matches 9 bases. After removal of 6 bases from V and 4 bases from J, the junction contained 4 bases not matched to a gene. This CDR3 region has 14 residues. Germline V lookup: CDR1 MDHEN, CDR2 SYDVKM. Here the CDR3 DNA reads TGTGCCAGCAGAAGACTAGCGGAGTACAATGAGCAGTTCTTC. Residues: CASRRLAEYNEQFF.

This sequence joins TRBV19 and TRBJ2-7, with D possibly matching TRBD1 (6 bases). V lost 2 bases to trimming and J lost 0 bases, with 11 bases between them. The CDR3 has 15 residues. The V gene's germline CDR1 is LNHDA and CDR2 SQIVND (reference sequence). The CDR3 DNA sequence: TGTGCCAGTAGTATATCAGGGGAAAGCTCCTACGAGCAGTACTTC. Amino acids: CASSISGESSYEQYF.

The chain recombines TRBV5-1 with TRBJ1-5; no reliable D call. This CDR3 spans 14 amino acids. CDR1 and CDR2 (germline): SGHRS, YFSETQ. Trimming removed 0 bases at V and 4 bases at J, with 8 bases between. The CDR3 bases are TGCGCCAGCAGCTTGGGGATGGCGAATCAGCCCCAGCATTTT. This gives the protein CASSLGMANQPQHF.

In its sample, this clone was seen once. This chain uses TRBV4-2 with TRBJ2-1; 8 nucleotides agree with TRBD2. Germline CDR1 reads LGHNA; CDR2 reads YNFKEQ. The V segment lost 1 base and the J segment 7 bases; nucleotides outside the gene matches: 12. This CDR3 is built from 17 residues. In DNA form, the CDR3 reads TGTGCCAGCAGCCAAGGTTCTACGGGAGGGCCAGGAAATGAGCAGTTCTTC. Translating it yields CASSQGSTGGPGNEQFF.

The chain employs TRBV7-8 and TRBJ1-5; a possible D gene is TRBD1 (6 bases). V dropped 1 base and J dropped 1 base, with 11 bases sitting between them. This CDR3 has 16 amino acids. The V gene's germline CDR1 is SGHVS and CDR2 FQNEAQ. The DNA for the CDR3 is TGTGCCAGCAGCTTAGTGGGGCAGGGGAGCAATCAGCCCCAGCATTTT. Translated: CASSLVGQGSNQPQHF.

This chain connects TRBV27 to TRBJ2-1; 11 bases agree with TRBD2. Per germline, CDR1 MNHEY and CDR2 SMNVEV (reference sequence). The CDR3 runs to 19 residues. Trimming at V came to 0 bases and at J to 8 bases, leaving 15 bases not matched to a gene. The CDR3 sequence is CASSLSGLAELNDTDEQFF. CDR3 coding DNA: TGTGCCAGCAGTTTATCGGGACTAGCGGAGTTAAACGACACTGATGAGCAGTTCTTC.

The chain links TRBV25-1 to TRBJ2-5, with a tentative D call TRBD1 (6 bases). CDR3 length: 15 residues. In germline, CDR1 is MGHDK, CDR2 SYGVNS. V was shortened by 4 bases and J by 5 bases, with 17 bases between the two germline ends. CDR3 loop: CASSAGQSGMETQYF. CDR3 nucleotide sequence: TGTGCCAGCAGTGCCGGACAGTCGGGGATGGAGACCCAGTACTTC.

The table lists this clone with a few counts. The same CDR3 is also encoded by other DNA sequences in this sample. This chain connects TRBV6-5 to TRBJ1-1; the D gene is possibly TRBD1 (5 bases). Between the trimmed V and J ends, which lost 2 bases and 6 bases, there was a span of 10 bases. The CDR3 spans 13 residues. Germline loops: CDR1 MNHEY, CDR2 SVGAGI. The CDR3 is CASSYPGGAEAFF. Here the CDR3 DNA reads TGTGCCAGCAGTTACCCCGGGGGGGCTGAAGCTTTCTTT.

V is TRBV30 and J is TRBJ2-7, with D perhaps TRBD2 (5 bases). The germline V gene has CDR1 GTSNPN and CDR2 SVGIG (reference sequence). V lost 4 bases to trimming and J lost 2 bases, with 15 bases between them. The CDR3 has 14 residues. CDR3 bases: TGTGCCTGGAACGGGGAAAGTCCAACCTACGAGCAGTACTTC. It encodes CAWNGESPTYEQYF.